This entry concerns a single T cell receptor (beta chain). This entry is derived from a study of T cells in Graves' hyperthyroidism and ophthalmopathy. This CDR3 has 11 amino acids. Trimming removed 4 bases from V and 8 bases from J, with 5 bases in between. CDR1 SNHLY and CDR2 FYNNEI come from the germline V gene. There were TCR beta CDR3 regions amplified from RNA transcripts. When the TCR CDR3 underwent first-round RT-PCR, the HTBI primer set was used. A single record per CDR3 protein comes from TCRdb applying MiXCR to the multiplex PCR reads. Among approximately 510,000 distinct CDR3 sequences listed, 40% to 50% were seen once.

The clonotype originates from an adult woman with Graves' disease, either hyperthyroidism or ophthalmopathy (not recorded which). The chain is built from TRBV2 and TRBJ1-4; D ambiguous. Sequenced input: peripheral blood or thyroid tissue (not recorded which). The CDR3 region is CASSGVEKLFF. CDR3 DNA sequence: TGTGCCAGCAGTGGCGTCGAAAAACTGTTTTTT.